One sample yielded the 22 T cell receptor beta chains listed below, sequenced in a study of T-cell memory formation after mild COVID-19. In TCRdb, the 5' RACE reads were re-called with MiXCR into one record per CDR3 protein. The profile shows nearly 350,000 distinct CDR3 sequences, 13% of them singletons. The sequenced sample consisted of PBMCs or a T cell subset sorted from them (not recorded which). Receptors were obtained from a man aged 18 to 30 who had mild COVID-19 (a few samples of this study predate the infection). Cell type and time point are not known.

The genes are TRBV5-1 and TRBJ2-7, with TRBD2 identical over 13 bases. V was clipped by 3 bases and J by 4 bases; unmatched bases: 4. This CDR3 is 15 amino acids long. Germline lookup yields CDR1 SGHRS and CDR2 YFSETQ. The CDR3: CASSWGTSGDYEQYV. The CDR3 nucleotides read TGCGCCAGCAGCTGGGGGACTAGCGGGGATTACGAGCAGTACGTC.

This chain uses TRBV12-3 or TRBV12-4 with TRBJ2-1, with 14 positions matching TRBD2. This CDR3 contains 13 residues. With 8 bases clipped from V and 8 bases from J, the junction kept 2 bases outside the gene matches. The CDR3 nucleotides are TGTGCCAGCGGACTAGCGGGGGGTTATGAGCAGTTCTTC. Amino acids: CASGLAGGYEQFF.

In this sample, this clonotype turned up a few times. The chain combines TRBV7-9 with TRBJ2-5; no clear D gene. Germline V gene lookup returns CDR1 SEHNR and CDR2 FQNEAQ (reference sequence). The length of the CDR3 is 14 residues. V was shortened by 2 bases and J by 0 bases, with 7 bases between the two germline ends. CDR3 residues: CASSLNGYQETQYF. In DNA, the CDR3 is TGTGCCAGCAGCTTAAACGGCTACCAAGAGACCCAGTACTTC.

This clonotype was observed a handful of times. V usage is TRBV5-1 and J usage is TRBJ1-2; D not resolved. Germline V CDR1 and CDR2: SGHRS, YFSETQ. This CDR3 has 14 amino acids. V was cut by 7 bases and J by 0 bases, with 13 bases left in between. CDR3 residues: CASRRTEANYGYTF. CDR3 bases: TGCGCCAGCCGACGGACGGAAGCTAACTATGGCTACACCTTC.

This clonotype has at least ten counts. This chain links TRBV7-2 with TRBJ2-7, with no clear D. This CDR3 region has 13 residues. The germline CDR1 and CDR2 sequences are SGHTA and FQGNSA. Trimming shortened V by 0 bases and J by 2 bases, and 5 bases separated the two germline ends. In DNA, the CDR3 is TGTGCCAGCAGCTTAGCGGCGACCTACGAGCAGTACTTC. Its translation is CASSLAATYEQYF.

V and J are TRBV2 and TRBJ1-6; D not certain. The CDR3 totals 11 residues. Trimming took 6 bases from V and 7 from J, leaving 4 bases between them. Germline assignment: CDR1 SNHLY and CDR2 FYNNEI. The CDR3 region is CASRYNSPLHF. The CDR3 nucleotides are TGTGCCAGCAGGTACAATTCACCCCTCCACTTT.

In its sample, this clonotype was seen a few times. The chain combines TRBV15 with TRBJ1-1; 7 bases align to TRBD1. V lost 7 bases and J lost 4; bases outside the gene matches: 9. The CDR3 extends over 14 amino acids. Germline values: CDR1 LNHNV, CDR2 YYDKDF (reference sequence). CDR3 loop: CATKPGGASTEAFF. The CDR3 coding sequence is TGTGCCACCAAGCCAGGGGGGGCGAGCACTGAAGCTTTCTTT.

There are a few counts of this clonotype. The chain couples TRBV6-5 to TRBJ1-2; tentatively, D is TRBD1 (5 bases). Trimming shortened V by 8 bases and J by 4 bases, and 20 bases separated the two germline ends. From germline, CDR1 is MNHEY and CDR2 SVGAGI. The CDR3 has 15 residues. For the CDR3, the DNA is TGTGCCAGCGCGGGGCCGGGGCAGGGTTTCTATGGCTACACCTTC. This translates into CASAGPGQGFYGYTF.

Ten or more counts support this clonotype. The chain couples TRBV4-1 to TRBJ2-5; a possible D gene is TRBD1 (6 bases). V was pared by 2 bases and J by 5 bases, with 12 bases between. The CDR3 is made up of 14 amino acids. Germline V gene data show CDR1 as MGHRA and CDR2 as YSYEKL. Here the CDR3 reads CASSQPLRGETQYF. CDR3 nucleotides: TGCGCCAGCAGCCAACCCCTTAGGGGGGAGACCCAGTACTTC.

This clonotype was counted a few times. The V gene is TRBV4-3, the J gene TRBJ2-1; D is perhaps TRBD1 or TRBD2 (5 bases each). This CDR3 comprises 15 residues. Between the trimmed V and J ends, which lost 5 bases and 7 bases, there was a span of 18 bases. The germline V gene has CDR1 LGHNA and CDR2 YSLEER. CDR3 DNA sequence: TGCGCCAGCAGCGCCGAGAGGGGATATTGGAATGAGCAGTTCTTC. This translates into CASSAERGYWNEQFF.

The rearrangement links TRBV28 to TRBJ2-1; D unclear. The CDR3 length is 14 residues. Germline loops: CDR1 MDHEN, CDR2 SYDVKM. V dropped 11 bases and J dropped 10 bases, with 24 bases sitting between them. The CDR3 bases are TGTGCCGGTGGGCCGTCCAGCGCCCCTAAGGAGCAGTTCTTC. Its translation: CAGGPSSAPKEQFF.

V usage is TRBV4-2 and J usage is TRBJ2-5; TRBD2 matches 8 bases. The J segment lost 5 bases and the V segment lost 1 base, leaving 12 bases of the junction unmatched. From germline, CDR1 is LGHNA and CDR2 YNFKEQ. This CDR3 contains 17 residues. As DNA, the CDR3 is TGTGCCAGCAGCCAAGGAGACGCCGGGACTAGTAGGGAGACCCAGTACTTC. Encoded protein: CASSQGDAGTSRETQYF.

V and J are TRBV6-5 and TRBJ1-4; D is possibly TRBD1 (6 bases). V was pared by 2 bases and J by 5 bases, with 15 bases between. There are 16 residues in the CDR3. The germline CDR1 and CDR2 sequences are MNHEY and SVGAGI. This chain's CDR3 is CASSYLRRGANEKLFF. The CDR3 DNA reads as TGTGCCAGCAGTTACCTCCGGCGGGGGGCGAATGAAAAACTGTTTTTT.

In its sample, this clonotype was seen once. The chain employs TRBV2 and TRBJ2-7; 10 positions agree with TRBD2. This CDR3 spans 15 amino acids. V shed 3 bases, J shed 2 bases, and the junction held 4 bases outside the gene matches. Germline lookup yields CDR1 SNHLY and CDR2 FYNNEI. The CDR3: CASSEGLAWAYEQYV. The CDR3 region has the DNA TGTGCCAGCAGTGAGGGACTAGCGTGGGCCTACGAGCAGTACGTC.

This clonotype was detected a few times. The chain has TRBV7-3 and TRBJ2-2; 8 nucleotides align to TRBD1. Trimming removed 3 bases from V and 4 bases from J; junction bases left unmatched: 4. The CDR3 consists of 15 residues. Germline CDR1 SGHTA, CDR2 FQGTGA. The CDR3 is CASSFGQGPTGELFF. In DNA form, the CDR3 reads TGTGCCAGCAGCTTCGGACAGGGTCCCACCGGGGAGCTGTTTTTT.

The table lists this clonotype with many counts. The V gene is TRBV18, the J gene TRBJ2-7; D may be TRBD1 or TRBD2 (6 bases each). The CDR3 is made up of 13 amino acids. Germline V CDR1 and CDR2: KGHSH, LQKENI. Trimming stripped 4 bases from V and 5 bases from J, with 12 bases between. The CDR3 region is CASSQNREDEQYF. Written as DNA, the CDR3 is TGTGCCAGCTCACAGAACAGGGAGGACGAGCAGTACTTC.

Details on this clonotype: A single base separates this from a much larger clone, so it may be a read error. The chain carries TRBV9 and TRBJ1-1; D is undetermined. With 0 bases removed from V and 1 base from J, the gap between germline ends came to 7 bases. The CDR3 spans 14 residues. CDR1 SGDLS and CDR2 YYNGEE come from the germline V gene. The CDR3 nucleotides are TGTGCCAGCAGCGTAGGACCGGGGAACACTGAAGCTTTCTTT. Translating it yields CASSVGPGNTEAFF.

V usage is TRBV6-5 and J usage is TRBJ2-5, with TRBD2 as a possible D gene (6 bases). The V end lost 1 base, the J end lost 2 bases, and 14 bases lay between the germline ends. CDR3 size: 16 residues. Per the germline V gene, CDR1 is MNHEY and CDR2 is SVGAGI. DNA for the CDR3: TGTGCCAGCAGTTACTTGCGGGGAGGTGGGCAAGAGACCCAGTACTTC. Protein sequence: CASSYLRGGGQETQYF.

This clonotype was counted ten times or more. The chain has TRBV6-5 and TRBJ2-1; 13 bases are a match to TRBD2. CDR3 length: 16 residues. Germline V gene lookup returns CDR1 MNHEY and CDR2 SVGAGI. V gave up 6 bases and J gave up 5 bases; unmatched junction bases: 7. CDR3 protein: CASRPRLAGGNNEQFF. In DNA form, the CDR3 reads TGTGCCAGCAGACCCCGACTAGCGGGGGGCAACAATGAGCAGTTCTTC.

This clonotype was found many times. The CDR3, as DNA: TGTGCCAGCAGTGACCAGGGGGGAACCGGGGAGCTGTTTTTT. This gives the protein CASSDQGGTGELFF. The gene calls are TRBV6-4 and TRBJ2-2; D might be TRBD1 (7 bases). The V end lost 2 bases, the J end lost 5 bases, and 9 bases lay between the germline ends. The CDR3 contains 14 residues. CDR1 is MRHNA, CDR2 SNTAGT, per germline.

The chain is built from TRBV30 and TRBJ1-4; TRBD1 might be the D (5 bases). There are 14 residues in the CDR3. Trimming stripped 0 bases from V and 5 bases from J, with 10 bases between. CDR1 and CDR2 (germline): GTSNPN, SVGIG (reference sequence). The DNA of the CDR3 is TGTGCCTGGAGTGTGGGGGTTGCGAATGAAAAACTGTTTTTT. This sequence encodes CAWSVGVANEKLFF.

This clonotype was detected only a few times. This chain joins TRBV7-2 and TRBJ1-2, with D maybe TRBD1 (6 bases). CDR1 SGHTA and CDR2 FQGNSA come from the germline V gene. CDR3 size: 12 residues. V lost 4 bases and J 14 bases, leaving 17 bases between the germline ends. CDR3 sequence reads: CASSSPGAGGTF. CDR3 bases: TGTGCCAGCAGCTCCCCGGGGGCGGGAGGGACCTTC.